This TCR beta chain originates from a study of blood T cell repertoires in COVID-19 (dated by TCRdb to the early 2020s). Background on the whole study: Samples covering the acute and convalescent phases of COVID-19 were provided by collaborators in the United States, Italy and Spain. The prospective study material was composed of cDNA or gDNA derived from T cells, B-cell-depleted T cells, or PBMCs. The dataset comprised deeply sampled blood TCRbeta repertoires from subjects exposed to, actively infected with, or recovered from COVID-19. The repertoires were released in a freely available public database intended as a resource for research on the immune response to SARS-CoV-2. Samples came from the ongoing ImmuneRACE study (first 160 participants) plus 1,254 subjects from 6 global collaborators. Sample metadata almost always included a de-identified subject ID, COVID-19 status, age in years and sex. Where available, HLA class I and class II types were obtained from metadata supplied by the sample provider rather than from assay-based typing. Points the paper makes about the study in general: How much clinical and demographic metadata was included differed by source and by participant, and the metadata was provided uncurated.

The immunoSEQ Assay, a bias-controlled multiplex PCR, was used to amplify TCRbeta CDR3 regions from genomic DNA. Per the source publication's procedure: Nucleated cell counts per sample were estimated from amplification of reference gene primers within the assay. To quantify the absolute abundance of each unique TCRbeta CDR3 rearrangement, sequence reads were collapsed and filtered. Productive Simpson clonality was computed per sample as the square root of Simpson's diversity index over productive rearrangements. Drawn from immuneACCESS, this table holds only the in-frame rearrangements with V and J called that TCRdb kept. Clones are partly lost; checked studies trace under half to an unresolved V gene and leave the rest unexplained. Clonal size and the V and J genes are those of that table, whereas D and trimming came from the DNA. The sample table records roughly 350,000 clones; approximately 90% of these occur just once. 3.5% to 4% of the sample belongs to the ten largest clones.

CDR1 is given as MNHEY and CDR2 as SVGAGI, both from the germline V gene. The germline V end is reduced by 2 bases and the J end by 7 bases; junction bases left unmatched: 5. The CDR3, from cysteine to phenylalanine, totals 14 residues. Here the CDR3 DNA is all that survives: 42 bases in frame from base 1. Whole blood was collected in K2EDTA tubes by collaborating institutions according to the institutions' own protocols. For TCRbeta analysis, collaborators shipped samples in one of three forms: frozen whole blood, isolated PBMCs, or DNA extracted from either of those sample types. Turning to this clone: Its antigen target is currently unknown. Per-nucleotide qualities are absent, and no much larger clonotype sits a single base away.

The V and J segments used are TRBV6-5 and TRBJ1-2; TRBD1 fits 9 bases in the junction. Material for sequencing was peripheral blood. This clonotype was obtained from a woman in her fifties or sixties with active or convalescent COVID-19. The DNA is as follows: TGTGCCAGCAGTTACCTACAGGGGGCTGGTGGCTACACCTTC. Translated, this gives CASSYLQGAGGYTF.